This TCR beta chain was recovered during a study of cytomegalovirus exposure and HLA in healthy donors. Background on the study: The same platform was used for the roughly 110 validation repertoires as for the 650 to 700 first-cohort repertoires, as reported in a later analysis. Broader study findings: A few CMV-associated chains were confirmed in vitro to be specific for CMV antigens. According to a subsequent analysis, TCR clusters from the first cohort were inclined to appear together in the 110 or so validation repertoires.

Assay used: immunoSEQ multiplex PCR; TCRdb lists only in-frame clones, some missing. The sample includes fewer than 150,000 clones, around nine tenths of them seen just once. Concerning this clone: Its antigen is not known.

Germline V lookup: CDR1 LNHDA, CDR2 SQIVND (reference sequence). The V gene end was trimmed by 5 bases and the J gene end by 1 base; junction bases not matched to a gene: 6. This CDR3 comprises 15 residues. Material: PBMCs. The receptor's source is a man aged 30 to 45 in good health and CMV-seronegative. The rearrangement links TRBV19 to TRBJ2-7, with 9 positions matching TRBD2. The CDR3 loop is CASSSTSGYSYEQYF. CDR3 nucleotides: TGTGCCAGTAGTTCCACTAGCGGGTATTCCTACGAGCAGTACTTC.